This T cell receptor beta chain was recorded in a study of blood T cell repertoires in COVID-19. Overall study: T cells, B-cell-depleted T cells, or PBMCs provided the cDNA or gDNA that served as material.

The CDR3 loop spans 13 amino acids. Germline V gene sequence: CDR1 SNHLY, CDR2 FYNNEI. With 4 bases removed from V and 3 bases from J, the gap between germline ends came to 9 bases. This clone was observed once. Method: immunoSEQ multiplex PCR; TCRdb's copy keeps in-frame clones and lacks some. The profile shows over 150,000 clones, 94% of them singletons. The sequenced sample was peripheral blood. The rearrangement links TRBV2 to TRBJ1-1; D is unclear. This TCR came from a man aged 25-45 years with COVID-19, enrolled during active disease. The CDR3 nucleotides read TGTGCCAGCAGTGTACAGAGCTACACTGAAGCTTTCTTT. Residues: CASSVQSYTEAFF.